These T cell receptor beta chains were read from a single sample in a study of T cell responses to AZD1222 COVID-19 vaccine. The protocol was immunoSEQ multiplex PCR, while the TCRdb copy is restricted to in-frame clones and leaves out a portion. The data contain 100,000 to 150,000 clones, about 90% of them singletons. The source was peripheral blood, collected 28 days after the second AZD1222 dose. These receptors were obtained from an adult who received the AZD1222 COVID-19 vaccine. Each CDR3 is given with its conserved first and last residue. A D gene is named only where the DNA matches it firmly. For some rows the clone size is stated as once, few or many, or as a class when expanded; others skip it.

J gene: TRBJ1-4; CDR3 length: 14; V gene: TRBV6-2/TRBV6-3; clone size: .; D gene: TRBD1; CDR3 protein: CASSRTGVAEKLFF; CDR3 DNA: TGTGCCAGCAGTCGGACAGGGGTAGCTGAAAAACTGTTTTTT
J gene: TRBJ1-5; CDR3 length: 13; V gene: TRBV30; clone size: once; D gene: .; CDR3 protein: CAWSDREVQPQHF; CDR3 DNA: TGTGCCTGGAGTGACCGGGAAGTTCAGCCCCAGCATTTT
J gene: TRBJ1-1; CDR3 length: 16; V gene: TRBV5-4; clone size: .; D gene: .; CDR3 protein: CASSTLRWGLKGEAFF; CDR3 DNA: TGTGCCAGCAGCACATTACGCTGGGGATTAAAAGGGGAAGCTTTCTTT
J gene: TRBJ2-7; CDR3 length: 13; V gene: TRBV7-9; clone size: few; D gene: .; CDR3 protein: CASSSGRIYEQYF; CDR3 DNA: TGTGCCAGCAGCTCGGGACGCATCTACGAGCAGTACTTC
J gene: TRBJ1-1; CDR3 length: 14; V gene: TRBV15; clone size: .; D gene: .; CDR3 protein: CATSRGGGNTEAFF; CDR3 DNA: TGTGCCACCAGCAGAGGGGGGGGGAACACTGAAGCTTTCTTT
J gene: TRBJ1-2; CDR3 length: 15; V gene: TRBV5-8; clone size: .; D gene: .; CDR3 protein: CASSSSGGSNYGYTF; CDR3 DNA: TGTGCCAGCAGCTCATCGGGGGGCTCTAACTATGGCTACACCTTC
J gene: TRBJ2-1; CDR3 length: 13; V gene: TRBV27; clone size: .; D gene: .; CDR3 protein: CASKAGLYNEQFF; CDR3 DNA: TGTGCCAGCAAGGCAGGTTTGTACAATGAGCAGTTCTTC
J gene: TRBJ1-4; CDR3 length: 18; V gene: TRBV7-9; clone size: .; D gene: TRBD1; CDR3 protein: CASSLRPGQGSTNEKLFF; CDR3 DNA: TGTGCCAGCAGCTTAAGGCCTGGACAGGGATCAACTAATGAAAAACTGTTTTTT
J gene: TRBJ1-2; CDR3 length: 13; V gene: TRBV5-6; clone size: few; D gene: TRBD1; CDR3 protein: CASSLVGQLGYTF; CDR3 DNA: TGTGCCAGCAGCTTGGTGGGACAGCTTGGCTACACCTTC
J gene: TRBJ1-2; CDR3 length: 15; V gene: TRBV19; clone size: .; D gene: .; CDR3 protein: CASSIGPPTGPGYTF; CDR3 DNA: TGTGCCAGTAGTATAGGCCCCCCTACAGGGCCTGGCTACACCTTC
J gene: TRBJ2-3; CDR3 length: 13; V gene: TRBV25-1; clone size: .; D gene: TRBD1; CDR3 protein: CATFGTGVDTQYF; CDR3 DNA: TGTGCCACCTTCGGGACAGGGGTGGATACGCAGTATTTT
J gene: TRBJ1-3; CDR3 length: 12; V gene: TRBV30; clone size: .; D gene: TRBD1; CDR3 protein: CAWKGGGNTIYF; CDR3 DNA: TGTGCCTGGAAAGGGGGCGGAAACACCATATATTTT
J gene: TRBJ1-3; CDR3 length: 14; V gene: TRBV11-2; clone size: .; D gene: .; CDR3 protein: CASSLARSDSTIYF; CDR3 DNA: TGTGCCAGCAGCTTAGCCCGGTCGGACAGCACCATATATTTT
J gene: TRBJ2-1; CDR3 length: 14; V gene: TRBV4-2; clone size: .; D gene: .; CDR3 protein: CASSQELFYNEQFF; CDR3 DNA: TGTGCCAGCAGCCAAGAGCTCTTCTACAATGAGCAGTTCTTC